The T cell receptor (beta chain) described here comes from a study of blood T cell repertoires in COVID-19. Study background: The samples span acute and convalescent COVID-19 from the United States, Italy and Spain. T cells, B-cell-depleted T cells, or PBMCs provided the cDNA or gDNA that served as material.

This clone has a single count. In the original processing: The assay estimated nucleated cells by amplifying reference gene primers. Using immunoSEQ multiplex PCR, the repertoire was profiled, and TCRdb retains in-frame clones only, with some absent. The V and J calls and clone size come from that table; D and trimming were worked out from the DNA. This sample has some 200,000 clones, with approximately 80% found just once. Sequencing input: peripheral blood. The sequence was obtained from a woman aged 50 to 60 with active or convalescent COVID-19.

The CDR3 protein is CASSERTGSYEQYF. CDR3 DNA sequence: TGTGCCAGCAGTGAAAGGACAGGCTCCTACGAGCAGTACTTC. This chain uses TRBV6-1 with TRBJ2-7, with TRBD1 identical over 7 bases. V trimming: 2 bases; J trimming: 0 bases; junction bases outside the gene matches: 1. The CDR3 has 14 residues. Germline V gene sequence: CDR1 MNHNS, CDR2 SASEGT.